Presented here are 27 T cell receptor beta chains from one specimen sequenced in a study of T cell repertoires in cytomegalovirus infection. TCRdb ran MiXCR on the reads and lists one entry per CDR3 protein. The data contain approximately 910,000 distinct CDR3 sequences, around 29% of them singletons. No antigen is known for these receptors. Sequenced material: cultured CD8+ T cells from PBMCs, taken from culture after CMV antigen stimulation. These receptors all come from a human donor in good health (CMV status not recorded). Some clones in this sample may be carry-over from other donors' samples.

The CDR3 region has the DNA TGTGCCAGCAGTTTAATGGGTAGCGGCTACACCTTC. Its protein product is CASSLMGSGYTF. This chain connects TRBV27 to TRBJ1-2; D gene ambiguous. Germline V CDR1 and CDR2: MNHEY, SMNVEV (reference sequence). This CDR3 contains 12 residues. V lost 2 bases and J lost 8, with 9 bases in between.

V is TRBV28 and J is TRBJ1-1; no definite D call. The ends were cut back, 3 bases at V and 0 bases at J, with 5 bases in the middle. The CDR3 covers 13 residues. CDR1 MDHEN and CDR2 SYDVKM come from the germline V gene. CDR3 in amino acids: CASSFHLNTEAFF. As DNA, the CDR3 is TGTGCCAGCAGTTTTCATCTGAACACTGAAGCTTTCTTT.

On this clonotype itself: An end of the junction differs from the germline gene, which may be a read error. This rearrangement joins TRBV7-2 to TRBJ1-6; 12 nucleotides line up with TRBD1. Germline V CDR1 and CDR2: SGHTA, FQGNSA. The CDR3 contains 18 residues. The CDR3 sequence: CASSLVIGTGGYNSPPHF. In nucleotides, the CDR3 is TGTGCCAGCAGCTTAGTAATAGGGACAGGGGGCTATAATTCACCCCCCCACTTT.

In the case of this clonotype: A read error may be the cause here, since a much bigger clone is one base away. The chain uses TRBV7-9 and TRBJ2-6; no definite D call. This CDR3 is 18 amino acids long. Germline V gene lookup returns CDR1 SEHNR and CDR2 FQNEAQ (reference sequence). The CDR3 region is CVSSSDWDLPSGANVLTF. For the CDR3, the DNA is TGTGTCAGCAGCTCAGACTGGGATCTACCCTCTGGGGCCAACGTCCTGACTTTC.

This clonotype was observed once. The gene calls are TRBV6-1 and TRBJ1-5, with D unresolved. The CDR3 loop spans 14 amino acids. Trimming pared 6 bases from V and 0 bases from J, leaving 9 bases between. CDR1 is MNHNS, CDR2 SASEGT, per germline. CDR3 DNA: TGTGCCAGCAGCCATGACGATAGCAATCAGCCCCAGCATTTT. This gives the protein CASSHDDSNQPQHF.

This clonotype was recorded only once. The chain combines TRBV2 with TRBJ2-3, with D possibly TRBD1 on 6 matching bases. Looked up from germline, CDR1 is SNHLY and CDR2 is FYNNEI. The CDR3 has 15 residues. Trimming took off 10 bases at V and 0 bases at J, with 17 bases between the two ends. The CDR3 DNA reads TGTGCCATCCCCATAGTAGGGGGAAGCACAGATACGCAGTATTTT. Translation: CAIPIVGGSTDTQYF.

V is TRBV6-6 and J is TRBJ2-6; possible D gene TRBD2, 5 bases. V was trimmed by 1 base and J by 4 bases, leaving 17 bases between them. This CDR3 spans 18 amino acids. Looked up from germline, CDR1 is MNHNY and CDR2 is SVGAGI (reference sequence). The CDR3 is CASSYFPLSTGGANVLTF. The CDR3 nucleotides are TGTGCCAGCAGTTACTTTCCTCTGTCGACGGGAGGGGCCAACGTCCTGACTTTC.

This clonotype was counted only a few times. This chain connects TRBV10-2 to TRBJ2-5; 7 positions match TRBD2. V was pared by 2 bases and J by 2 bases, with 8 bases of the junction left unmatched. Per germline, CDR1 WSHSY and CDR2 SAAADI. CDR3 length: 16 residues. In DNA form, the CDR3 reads TGCGCCAGCAGTGAGCCGCGGGCCGGGGGGCAAGAGACCCAGTACTTC. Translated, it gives CASSEPRAGGQETQYF.

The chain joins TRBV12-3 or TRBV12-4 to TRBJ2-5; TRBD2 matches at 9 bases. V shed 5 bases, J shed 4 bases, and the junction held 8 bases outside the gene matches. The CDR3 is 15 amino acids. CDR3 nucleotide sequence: TGTGCCAGCAGTCCTCAGGGCGGGGGGGGAGAGACCCAGTACTTC. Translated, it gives CASSPQGGGGETQYF.

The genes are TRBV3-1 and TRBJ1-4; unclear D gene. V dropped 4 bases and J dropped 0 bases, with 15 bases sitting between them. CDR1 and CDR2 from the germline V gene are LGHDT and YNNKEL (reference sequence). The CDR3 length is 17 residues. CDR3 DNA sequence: TGTGCCAGCAGCCGCGGCCGAATATGGGCAACTAATGAAAAACTGTTTTTT. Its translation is CASSRGRIWATNEKLFF.

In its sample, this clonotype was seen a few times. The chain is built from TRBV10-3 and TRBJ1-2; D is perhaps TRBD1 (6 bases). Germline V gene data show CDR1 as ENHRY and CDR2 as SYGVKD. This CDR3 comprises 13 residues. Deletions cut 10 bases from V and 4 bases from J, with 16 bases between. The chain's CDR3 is CATQGTGSYGYTF. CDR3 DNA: TGTGCCACCCAGGGGACCGGGAGCTATGGCTACACCTTC.

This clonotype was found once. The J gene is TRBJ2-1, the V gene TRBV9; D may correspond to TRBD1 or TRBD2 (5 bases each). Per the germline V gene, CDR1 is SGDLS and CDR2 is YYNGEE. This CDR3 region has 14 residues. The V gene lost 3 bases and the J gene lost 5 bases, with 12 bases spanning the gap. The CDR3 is CASSGRDGNNEQFF. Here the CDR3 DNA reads TGTGCCAGCAGCGGCCGGGACGGGAACAATGAGCAGTTCTTC.

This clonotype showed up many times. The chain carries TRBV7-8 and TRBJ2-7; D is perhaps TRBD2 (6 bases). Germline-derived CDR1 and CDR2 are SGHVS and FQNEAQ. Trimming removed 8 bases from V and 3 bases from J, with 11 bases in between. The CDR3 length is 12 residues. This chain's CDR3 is CASLGGRYEQYF. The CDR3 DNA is TGTGCCAGCCTCGGGGGACGCTACGAGCAGTACTTC.

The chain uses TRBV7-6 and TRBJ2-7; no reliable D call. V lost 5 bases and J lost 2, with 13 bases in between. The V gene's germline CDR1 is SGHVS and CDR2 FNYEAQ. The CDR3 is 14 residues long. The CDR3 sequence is CASSLKTVTYEQYF. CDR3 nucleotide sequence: TGTGCCAGCAGCCTGAAGACCGTAACCTACGAGCAGTACTTC.

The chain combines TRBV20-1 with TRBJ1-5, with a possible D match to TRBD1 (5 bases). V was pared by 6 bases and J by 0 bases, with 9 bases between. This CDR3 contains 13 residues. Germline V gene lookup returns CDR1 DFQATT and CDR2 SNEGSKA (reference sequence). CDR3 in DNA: TGCAGTGCCCCCGACAGTAGCAATCAGCCCCAGCATTTT. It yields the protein CSAPDSSNQPQHF.

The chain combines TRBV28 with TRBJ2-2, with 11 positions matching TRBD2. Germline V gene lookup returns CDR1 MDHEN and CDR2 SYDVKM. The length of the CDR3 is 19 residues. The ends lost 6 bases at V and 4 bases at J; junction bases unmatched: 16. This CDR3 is CASRTENLAGGPGTGELFF. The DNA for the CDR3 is TGTGCCAGCAGAACGGAGAATCTAGCGGGGGGCCCGGGCACCGGGGAGCTGTTTTTT.

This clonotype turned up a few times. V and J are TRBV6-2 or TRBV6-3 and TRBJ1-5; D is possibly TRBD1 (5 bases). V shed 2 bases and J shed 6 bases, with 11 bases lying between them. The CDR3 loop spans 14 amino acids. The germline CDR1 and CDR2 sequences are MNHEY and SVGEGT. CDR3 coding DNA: TGTGCCAGCAGTTACGTAGGGGAACTTCAGCCCCAGCATTTT. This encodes CASSYVGELQPQHF.

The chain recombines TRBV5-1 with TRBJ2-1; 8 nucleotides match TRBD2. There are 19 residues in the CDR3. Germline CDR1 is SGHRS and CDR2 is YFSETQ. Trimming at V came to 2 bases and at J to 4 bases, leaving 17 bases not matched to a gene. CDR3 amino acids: CASSLSGGPNPELYNEQFF. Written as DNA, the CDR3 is TGCGCCAGCAGCTTATCGGGGGGGCCGAACCCCGAACTTTACAATGAGCAGTTCTTC.

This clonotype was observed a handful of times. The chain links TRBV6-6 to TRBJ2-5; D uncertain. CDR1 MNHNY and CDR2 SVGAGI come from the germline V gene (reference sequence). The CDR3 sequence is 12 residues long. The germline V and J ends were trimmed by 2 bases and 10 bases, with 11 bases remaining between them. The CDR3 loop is CASSYTSMDQYF. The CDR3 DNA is TGTGCCAGCAGTTACACCTCCATGGACCAGTACTTC.

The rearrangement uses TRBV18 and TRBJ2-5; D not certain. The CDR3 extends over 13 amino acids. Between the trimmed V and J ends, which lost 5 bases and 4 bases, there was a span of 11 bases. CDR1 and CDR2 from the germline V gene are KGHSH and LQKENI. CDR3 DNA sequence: TGTGCCAGCTCAGGTTTTGTTGGAGAGACCCAGTACTTC. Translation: CASSGFVGETQYF.

This CDR3 reads CASSSRYRGLMNTEAFF. DNA of the CDR3: TGTGCCAGCAGTTCCCGATACAGGGGACTCATGAACACTGAAGCTTTCTTT. J is TRBJ1-1 and V is TRBV28; 7 nucleotides agree with TRBD1. The V gene's germline CDR1 is MDHEN and CDR2 SYDVKM. The CDR3 spans 17 residues. With 4 bases clipped from V and 0 bases from J, the junction kept 11 bases outside the gene matches.

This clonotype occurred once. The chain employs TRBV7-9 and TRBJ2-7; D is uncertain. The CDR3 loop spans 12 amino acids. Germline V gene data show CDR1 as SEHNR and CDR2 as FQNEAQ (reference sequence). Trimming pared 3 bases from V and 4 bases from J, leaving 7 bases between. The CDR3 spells CASSFAAYEQYF. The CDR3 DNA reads TGTGCCAGCAGCTTCGCAGCTTACGAGCAGTACTTC.

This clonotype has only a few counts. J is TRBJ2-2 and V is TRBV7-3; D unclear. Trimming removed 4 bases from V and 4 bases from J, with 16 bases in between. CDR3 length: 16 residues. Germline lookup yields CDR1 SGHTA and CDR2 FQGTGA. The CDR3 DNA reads TGTGCCAGCAGCTACTTTATAGACTTTCCCACCGGGGAGCTGTTTTTT. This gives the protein CASSYFIDFPTGELFF.

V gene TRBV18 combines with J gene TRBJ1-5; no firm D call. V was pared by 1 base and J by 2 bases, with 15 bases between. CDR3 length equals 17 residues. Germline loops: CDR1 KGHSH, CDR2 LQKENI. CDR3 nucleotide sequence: TGTGCCAGCTCACCACGAGGAGGGTATTTTGGCAATCAGCCCCAGCATTTT. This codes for CASSPRGGYFGNQPQHF.

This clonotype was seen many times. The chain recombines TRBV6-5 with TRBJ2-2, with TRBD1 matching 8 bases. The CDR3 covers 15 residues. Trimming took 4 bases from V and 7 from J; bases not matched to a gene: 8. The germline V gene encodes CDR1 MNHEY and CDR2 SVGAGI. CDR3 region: CASSFRQGSVGELFF. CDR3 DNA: TGTGCCAGCAGTTTTAGACAGGGGAGTGTCGGGGAGCTGTTTTTT.

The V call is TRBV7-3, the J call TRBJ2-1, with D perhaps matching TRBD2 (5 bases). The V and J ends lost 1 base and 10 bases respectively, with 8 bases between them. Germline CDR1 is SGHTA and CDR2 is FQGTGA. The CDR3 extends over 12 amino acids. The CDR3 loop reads CASSLKTGEQFF. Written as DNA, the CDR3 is TGTGCCAGCAGCTTAAAAACGGGAGAGCAGTTCTTC.

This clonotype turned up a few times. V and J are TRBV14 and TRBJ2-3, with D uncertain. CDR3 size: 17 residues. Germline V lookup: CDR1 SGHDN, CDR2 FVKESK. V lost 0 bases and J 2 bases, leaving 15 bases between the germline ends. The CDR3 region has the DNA TGTGCCAGCAGCCAAGATCCTACGGCGTTTACCACAGATACGCAGTATTTT. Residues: CASSQDPTAFTTDTQYF.